The 29 T cell receptor beta chains below come from one sample, sequenced in a study of blood T cell repertoires in COVID-19. TCRdb's table, derived via immunoSEQ multiplex PCR, lists solely in-frame clones and lacks some. The data show some 56,000 clones, around 88% seen once. Sequenced sample: peripheral blood. These receptors all come from a woman older than 75 with acute or convalescent COVID-19.

This rearrangement joins TRBV3-1 (or the pseudogene TRBV3-2) to TRBJ1-6; 10 nucleotides match TRBD1. The CDR3 loop spans 14 amino acids. After removal of 3 bases from V and 9 bases from J, the junction contained 2 bases not matched to a gene. Germline assignment: CDR1 LGHDT and CDR2 YNNKEL (reference sequence). This CDR3 reads CASSQGQGISPLHF. CDR3 in DNA: TGTGCCAGCAGCCAGGGACAGGGGATTTCACCCCTCCACTTT.

The chain couples TRBV19 to TRBJ1-1; D is perhaps TRBD1 (6 bases). Germline loops: CDR1 LNHDA, CDR2 SQIVND (reference sequence). V gave up 3 bases and J gave up 4 bases, with 18 bases separating them. The CDR3 runs 16 residues. CDR3 sequence reads: CASSIRPGRGTTEAFF. The DNA of the CDR3 is TGTGCCAGTAGTATTAGGCCAGGGAGGGGGACCACTGAAGCTTTCTTT.

The chain combines TRBV21-1 with TRBJ2-7; the table's D call, TRBD2, has no DNA check behind it. TRBV21-1 is a pseudogene segment. The CDR3 is 15 amino acids. Here the CDR3 DNA reads TGTGCCAGCAGCAAAGTGCAGGGACTTCGTTACGAGCAGTACTTC. Protein: CASSKVQGLRYEQYF.

The chain combines TRBV6-5 with TRBJ1-5; 11 bases map to TRBD1. CDR3 length equals 14 residues. The germline CDR1 and CDR2 sequences are MNHEY and SVGAGI. V shed 6 bases and J 6 bases; nucleotides not matched to a gene: 4. CDR3 nucleotides: TGTGCCAGCAGGGGACAGGGGGTGTTTCAGCCCCAGCATTTT. It specifies CASRGQGVFQPQHF.

This clone occurred once. CDR3 residues: CATSDTTSGPYQETQYF. The CDR3 DNA is TGTGCCACCAGTGACACGACTAGCGGGCCGTACCAAGAGACCCAGTACTTC. The chain has TRBV24-1 and TRBJ2-5; TRBD2 aligns across 10 bases. There are 17 residues in the CDR3. The V segment lost 4 bases and the J segment 0 bases; nucleotides outside the gene matches: 7. CDR1 KGHDR and CDR2 SFDVKD come from the germline V gene.

This chain connects TRBV19 to TRBJ1-2; 7 nucleotides align to TRBD1. V shed 0 bases and J 8 bases; nucleotides not matched to a gene: 3. There are 13 residues in the CDR3. CDR1 and CDR2 (germline): LNHDA, SQIVND (reference sequence). CDR3 bases: TGTGCCAGTAGTATAGATACAGGGGAGGGCTACACCTTC. Its translation: CASSIDTGEGYTF.

This chain connects TRBV18 to TRBJ1-4; 9 bases are shared with TRBD1. The CDR3 is made up of 17 amino acids. Germline CDR1 is KGHSH and CDR2 is LQKENI. With 0 bases clipped from V and 3 bases from J, the junction kept 5 bases outside the gene matches. CDR3 in amino acids: CASSPPTGGRANEKLFF. The CDR3 DNA reads as TGTGCCAGCTCACCACCGACAGGGGGGCGCGCTAATGAAAAACTGTTTTTT.

The chain carries TRBV10-1 and TRBJ2-7; D gene ambiguous. The CDR3 is made up of 11 amino acids. V was shortened by 8 bases and J by 5 bases, with 10 bases between the two germline ends. Germline V CDR1 and CDR2: WNHNN, SYGVQD (reference sequence). The CDR3 nucleotides read TGCGCCAGCGGCAACTACGACGAGCAGTACTTC. It encodes CASGNYDEQYF.

The chain carries TRBV5-1 and TRBJ2-1; 8 bases line up with TRBD2. The CDR3 is 13 amino acids. Looked up from germline, CDR1 is SGHRS and CDR2 is YFSETQ. V shed 9 bases and J 8 bases; nucleotides not matched to a gene: 10. The CDR3 DNA reads TGCGCCACCAGAGCGGGAGCCTTCTATGAGCAGTTCTTC. This codes for CATRAGAFYEQFF.

This chain connects TRBV4-1 to TRBJ2-7, with D possibly matching TRBD2 (6 bases). This CDR3 is 14 amino acids long. Germline CDR1 is MGHRA and CDR2 is YSYEKL. Trimming left V 0 bases short and J 6 bases short, with 12 bases between. This CDR3 is CASSQEDGGVEQYF. The CDR3, as DNA: TGCGCCAGCAGCCAAGAAGATGGCGGGGTCGAGCAGTACTTC.

J is TRBJ1-1 and V is TRBV6-5; 7 bases map to TRBD1. Trimming at V came to 7 bases and at J to 5 bases, leaving 10 bases not matched to a gene. This CDR3 is built from 14 residues. Germline V CDR1 and CDR2: MNHEY, SVGAGI. This CDR3 is CASNLGGQGTEAFF. The CDR3, as DNA: TGTGCCAGCAACTTAGGGGGCCAGGGGACTGAAGCTTTCTTT.

The chain couples TRBV12-2 to TRBJ2-1; the table names TRBD2, a call not compared with the DNA. TRBV12-2 is marked as a pseudogene. The CDR3 is 17 residues long. CDR3 sequence: CEKVGLAGARSYNEQFF. DNA of the CDR3: TGTGAGAAAGTTGGACTAGCGGGAGCTCGGTCCTACAATGAGCAGTTCTTC.

This clone is judged medium-sized (0.01 to 0.1%). The V gene is TRBV7-3, the J gene TRBJ2-3; 12 bases are shared with TRBD2. V lost 5 bases and J lost 8; bases outside the gene matches: 11. The CDR3 consists of 16 residues. Germline V gives CDR1 SGHTA, CDR2 FQGTGA. The CDR3 region has the DNA TGTGCCAGCAGCGTACTAGCGGGGGGACCCCACGGTACGCAGTATTTT. This codes for CASSVLAGGPHGTQYF.

The rearrangement uses TRBV5-6 and TRBJ2-7; weak D call: TRBD1 (5 bases). Germline CDR1 and CDR2: SGHDT and YYEEEE. The CDR3 spans 15 residues. V lost 1 base and J lost 1, with 12 bases in between. The CDR3, as DNA: TGTGCCAGCAGCTTGCAGGGCCAGCTTTCCTACGAGCAGTACGTC. Protein product: CASSLQGQLSYEQYV.

This chain's CDR3 is CASSLSDRGVDGYTF. CDR3 in DNA: TGTGCCAGCAGTTTATCGGACAGGGGAGTAGATGGCTACACCTTC. V usage is TRBV27 and J usage is TRBJ1-2; 9 nucleotides align to TRBD1. The CDR3 extends over 15 amino acids. Germline V lookup: CDR1 MNHEY, CDR2 SMNVEV (reference sequence). The V gene end was trimmed by 0 bases and the J gene end by 6 bases; junction bases not matched to a gene: 5.

The chain joins TRBV5-1 to TRBJ2-1, with D possibly TRBD2 on 6 matching bases. V lost 5 bases and J lost 0, with 24 bases in between. CDR3 size: 19 residues. Per germline, CDR1 SGHRS and CDR2 YFSETQ. CDR3 in amino acids: CASRTGAVVRSSSYNEQFF. The DNA for the CDR3 is TGCGCCAGCAGGACGGGAGCAGTAGTACGATCAAGCTCCTACAATGAGCAGTTCTTC.

This rearrangement joins TRBV5-8 to TRBJ2-1; TRBD2 might be the D (6 bases). CDR1 and CDR2 from the germline V gene are SGHTS and YDEGEE. V was pared by 0 bases and J by 13 bases, with 8 bases between. This CDR3 spans 11 amino acids. CDR3 in amino acids: CASSLETSQFF. The CDR3 DNA is TGTGCCAGCAGCTTGGAAACTAGCCAGTTCTTC.

This clone was seen a few times. This chain connects TRBV21-1 to TRBJ2-2; the table assigns TRBD1, which was not confirmed against the DNA. TRBV21-1 is flagged as a pseudogene. This CDR3 contains 17 residues. Written as DNA, the CDR3 is TGTGCCAGCAGAATCCCGCCCGGCAGGGGTACGGCCGGGGAGCTGTTTTTT. It specifies CASRIPPGRGTAGELFF.

The V call is TRBV4-1, the J call TRBJ2-2; no definite D call. There are 15 residues in the CDR3. V lost 0 bases to trimming and J lost 2 bases, with 7 bases between them. The germline V gene encodes CDR1 MGHRA and CDR2 YSYEKL. The chain's CDR3 is CASSQDGVNTGELFF. The DNA for the CDR3 is TGCGCCAGCAGCCAAGATGGAGTTAACACCGGGGAGCTGTTTTTT.

This chain links TRBV18 with TRBJ2-3; TRBD2 aligns across 13 bases. After removal of 3 bases from V and 2 bases from J, the junction contained 8 bases not matched to a gene. The CDR3 is made up of 18 amino acids. Germline values: CDR1 KGHSH, CDR2 LQKENI. CDR3 bases: TGTGCCAGCTCACCTACTAGCGGGGGGGCCCGGGCCACAGATACGCAGTATTTT. This gives the protein CASSPTSGGARATDTQYF.

This chain links TRBV11-2 with TRBJ2-1, with a weak D call TRBD1 (6 bases). The CDR3 extends over 15 amino acids. V lost 1 base to trimming and J lost 0 bases, with 7 bases between them. The germline gives CDR1 SGHAT, CDR2 FQNNGV. The CDR3 protein is CASSLGGGSYNEQFF. The DNA for the CDR3 is TGTGCCAGCAGCTTAGGAGGGGGCTCCTACAATGAGCAGTTCTTC.

V gene TRBV5-1 combines with J gene TRBJ2-7; 7 nucleotides match TRBD1. The CDR3 has 16 amino acids. V shed 0 bases and J 3 bases; nucleotides not matched to a gene: 9. Germline CDR1 is SGHRS and CDR2 is YFSETQ. The CDR3 is CASSLAPETGNYEQYF. The CDR3 DNA follows: TGCGCCAGCAGCTTGGCCCCCGAGACAGGGAACTACGAGCAGTACTTC.

The gene calls are TRBV6-1 and TRBJ1-6; 11 positions agree with TRBD1. This CDR3 is 14 amino acids long. V shed 3 bases and J 17 bases; nucleotides not matched to a gene: 9. Germline CDR1 reads MNHNS; CDR2 reads SASEGT. CDR3 DNA sequence: TGTGCCAGCAGTGACGGACAGGGGGCCGGACTCGTCCACTTT. Its protein product is CASSDGQGAGLVHF.

By sample share, this clone is medium-sized. V usage is TRBV27 and J usage is TRBJ1-5; a possible D gene is TRBD1 (6 bases). Trimming shortened V by 6 bases and J by 2 bases, and 14 bases separated the two germline ends. Per the germline V gene, CDR1 is MNHEY and CDR2 is SMNVEV (reference sequence). The length of the CDR3 is 15 residues. The CDR3 sequence is CASRGALGGNQPQHF. For the CDR3, the DNA is TGTGCCAGCAGGGGGGCTCTTGGAGGCAATCAGCCCCAGCATTTT.

This rearrangement joins TRBV19 to TRBJ2-7; 12 bases agree with TRBD2. Germline-derived CDR1 and CDR2 are LNHDA and SQIVND (reference sequence). This CDR3 has 13 residues. V shed 4 bases and J 6 bases; nucleotides not matched to a gene: 1. The CDR3 protein is CASSTGLAGEQYV. The CDR3 DNA reads as TGTGCCAGTAGTACGGGACTAGCGGGCGAGCAGTACGTC.

This chain uses TRBV5-1 with TRBJ1-2; D unresolved. V lost 0 bases, J lost 8 bases, and 14 bases lay in between. The CDR3 extends over 14 amino acids. Looked up from germline, CDR1 is SGHRS and CDR2 is YFSETQ. The CDR3 DNA sequence: TGCGCCAGCAGCTTGGATCTGGGCGGGCAGGGCTACACCTTC. It encodes CASSLDLGGQGYTF. Combining the CDR3 with reference TRBV5-1 and TRBJ1-2 gives the whole variable domain KAGVTQTPRYLIKTRGQQVTLSCSPISGHRSVSWYQQTPGQGLQFLFEYFSETQRNKGNFPGRFSGRQFSNSRSEMNVSTLELGDSALYLCASSLDLGGQGYTFGSGTRLTVV.

V is TRBV2 and J is TRBJ2-3, with D unresolved. Per the germline V gene, CDR1 is SNHLY and CDR2 is FYNNEI. V lost 4 bases to trimming and J lost 4 bases, with 9 bases between them. The CDR3 runs to 13 residues. This CDR3 reads CASSGEFSDTQYF. For the CDR3, the DNA is TGTGCCAGCAGTGGAGAGTTTTCAGATACGCAGTATTTT. The full variable domain, rest sourced from reference TRBV2 and TRBJ2-3, is EPEVTQTPSHQVTQMGQEVILRCVPISNHLYFYWYRQILGQKVEFLVSFYNNEISEKSEIFDDQFSVERPDGSNFTLKIRSTKLEDSAMYFCASSGEFSDTQYFGPGTRLTVL.

V usage is TRBV12-3 or TRBV12-4 and J usage is TRBJ2-4; perhaps TRBD2 as D (5 bases). This CDR3 region has 12 residues. V gave up 6 bases and J gave up 6 bases, with 9 bases separating them. CDR3 residues: CASSYGLNIQYF. The CDR3 nucleotides are TGTGCCAGCAGCTACGGACTAAACATTCAGTACTTC.

This clone was recorded once. The rearrangement uses TRBV6-5 and TRBJ2-5; the match to TRBD2 covers 9 bases. Germline V gene lookup returns CDR1 MNHEY and CDR2 SVGAGI. There are 15 residues in the CDR3. With V trimmed by 5 bases and J by 5 bases, 9 bases remained unmatched. CDR3 in amino acids: CASSRAGGGAETQYF. In DNA, the CDR3 is TGTGCCAGCAGTCGGGCGGGAGGGGGTGCGGAGACCCAGTACTTC.